The TCR beta chain described here comes from a study of regulatory dendritic cells for organ transplantation. Sequencing was performed with immunoSEQ multiplex PCR; in TCRdb, only in-frame clones are kept and a portion is missing. Among some 28,000 clones, roughly 80% were seen once, and the ten largest hold around 0.093%. Germline V gives CDR1 LNHDA, CDR2 SQIVND (reference sequence). This CDR3 spans 12 amino acids. Trimming left V 4 bases short and J 3 bases short, with 3 bases between. CD4+ or CD8+ T cells were sorted as naive CD45RA+ or memory CD45RO+. The sample was naive CD4+ T cells from blood. As to subset: CD45RA+ naive T cells. The chain employs TRBV19 and TRBJ2-2, with D hard to call. This sequence was found in a human donor in good health. CDR3 nucleotides: TGTGCCAGTAGTACCTACACCGGGGAGCTGTTTTTT. It yields the protein CASSTYTGELFF.